This is a list of T cell receptor beta chains from one sample in a study of T cells after posttransplantation cyclophosphamide. Some clones are missing from TCRdb's copy, which holds only in-frame ones; the method was immunoSEQ multiplex PCR. The repertoire consists of some 2,100 clones, with 94% occurring once and the leading ten covering about 1.5%. The sample comprised naive CD8+ T cells sorted from PBMCs. Every receptor here comes from a woman aged 55-70 years in good health, CMV-negative, and a related stem cell transplant donor. Both conserved end residues are part of each CDR3. A D gene is named only where the DNA matches it firmly. Clone sizes are given selectively: once, few, many, or a class where the clone is expanded.

j_call clone_size cdr3_length v_call d_call cdr3_aa cdr3_nt
TRBJ2-3 . 13 TRBV18 . CASSPGAVDTQYF TGTGCCAGCTCACCGGGGGCTGTAGATACGCAGTATTTT
TRBJ2-3 . 15 TRBV5-8 . CASSIGTGGTDTQYF TGTGCCAGCAGCATAGGGACGGGGGGCACAGATACGCAGTATTTT
TRBJ2-2 once 16 TRBV25-1 . CASSDPRLGGTGELFF TGTGCCAGCAGTGATCCCCGACTAGGTGGGACCGGGGAGCTGTTTTTT
TRBJ1-6 . 15 TRBV9 . CASSGATGLASPLHF TGTGCCAGCAGCGGTGCTACAGGCCTCGCTTCACCCCTCCACTTT
TRBJ1-5 . 15 TRBV9 TRBD1 CASSVGGQPNQPQHF TGTGCCAGCAGCGTAGGGGGACAGCCTAATCAGCCCCAGCATTTT
TRBJ2-1 few 14 TRBV7-3 . CASSLIGSTHEQFF TGTGCCAGCAGCTTAATAGGGAGTACCCATGAGCAGTTCTTC
TRBJ1-4 . 18 TRBV4-2 TRBD1 CASSQESLLGTGNEKLFF TGTGCCAGCAGCCAAGAGTCCCTACTCGGGACAGGGAATGAAAAACTGTTTTTT
TRBJ2-3 . 12 TRBV29-1 TRBD1 CSVMTGTDTQYF TGCAGCGTTATGACAGGGACAGATACGCAGTATTTT
TRBJ2-1 . 16 TRBV6-1 . CASSDTTGFAYNEQFF TGTGCCAGCAGTGACACAACAGGGTTCGCCTACAATGAGCAGTTCTTC
TRBJ1-2 . 12 TRBV7-9 . CASSLGLQGYTF TGTGCCAGCAGCCTGGGACTGCAGGGCTACACCTTC
TRBJ1-5 . 13 TRBV2 . CASSDWGEQPQHF TGTGCCAGCAGTGATTGGGGGGAGCAGCCCCAGCATTTT
TRBJ2-7 . 15 TRBV27 TRBD2 CASSQLAYSSYEQYF TGTGCCAGCAGTCAACTAGCGTATAGCTCCTACGAGCAGTACTTC
TRBJ1-1 . 14 TRBV5-1 . CASSLDGGMAEAFF TGCGCCAGCAGCTTGGACGGGGGGATGGCTGAAGCTTTCTTT
TRBJ1-1 few 14 TRBV10-3 TRBD1 CAIRGTGGFTEAFF TGTGCCATCAGGGGGACAGGGGGGTTCACTGAAGCTTTCTTT
TRBJ2-1 once 13 TRBV5-1 . CASSADGYNEQFF TGCGCCAGCAGCGCCGACGGGTACAATGAGCAGTTCTTC
TRBJ2-3 . 14 TRBV19 . CASSIWGGTDTQYF TGTGCCAGTAGTATTTGGGGCGGCACAGATACGCAGTATTTT
TRBJ2-7 . 12 TRBV7-6 . CASSLGPDEQYF TGTGCCAGCAGCTTAGGGCCCGACGAGCAGTACTTC
TRBJ1-4 once 13 TRBV7-6 . CASSAGNNEKLFF TGTGCCAGCAGCGCGGGGAATAATGAAAAACTGTTTTTT
TRBJ2-3 . 14 TRBV6-5 . CASSYFAGTDTQYF TGTGCCAGCAGTTACTTCGCGGGCACAGATACGCAGTATTTT
TRBJ2-2 once 13 TRBV5-1 . CASSLGLTGELFF TGCGCCAGCAGCTTGGGGCTCACCGGGGAGCTGTTTTTT
TRBJ2-2 once 15 TRBV4-3 . CASSQDMGGTGELFF TGCGCCAGCAGCCAAGATATGGGGGGAACCGGGGAGCTGTTTTTT
TRBJ2-2 . 18 TRBV7-6 . CASSFLEGRPTTTGELFF TGTGCCAGCAGCTTTCTGGAAGGGAGGCCGACGACCACCGGGGAGCTGTTTTTT
TRBJ2-6 once 15 TRBV5-1 . CASSPLPSGANVLTF TGCGCCAGCAGCCCCCTTCCCTCTGGGGCCAACGTCCTGACTTTC
TRBJ2-7 . 14 TRBV6-6 TRBD1 CASRIMTGGDEQYF TGTGCCAGCAGGATCATGACAGGGGGAGACGAGCAGTACTTC
TRBJ2-3 . 15 TRBV7-3 . CASSFSGSSTDTQYF TGTGCCAGCAGCTTCTCGGGGTCTAGCACAGATACGCAGTATTTT
TRBJ2-7 . 14 TRBV19 TRBD1 CASRPGQGAYEQYF TGTGCCAGTAGACCCGGACAGGGGGCCTACGAGCAGTACTTC
TRBJ2-2 . 18 TRBV9 TRBD2 CASSFRTSVTSNTGELFF TGTGCCAGCAGCTTTCGGACTAGCGTGACCTCGAACACCGGGGAGCTGTTTTTT
TRBJ2-1 . 15 TRBV6-5 TRBD2 CASSYSGGGLHEQFF TGTGCCAGCAGTTACTCGGGGGGGGGACTCCATGAGCAGTTCTTC
TRBJ1-2 . 14 TRBV9 . CASSVGAPGGGYTF TGTGCCAGCAGCGTAGGGGCCCCCGGGGGTGGCTACACCTTC
TRBJ2-7 . 12 TRBV14 . CASSQFSYEQYF TGTGCCAGCAGCCAATTCAGCTACGAGCAGTACTTC
TRBJ1-5 . 17 TRBV21-1 . CASSKEVRGCENQPQHF TGTGCCAGCAGCAAAGAGGTAAGGGGATGCGAAAATCAGCCCCAGCATTTT
TRBJ2-7 . 16 TRBV18 TRBD2 CASSPIASGSLDEQYF TGTGCCAGCTCACCCATAGCTAGCGGGAGTCTGGACGAGCAGTACTTC
TRBJ2-3 . 15 TRBV6-6 TRBD2 CASSWASGGTDTQYF TGTGCCAGCAGTTGGGCTAGCGGGGGCACAGATACGCAGTATTTT
TRBJ2-7 . 13 TRBV19 TRBD1 CATWDRVTYEQYF TGTGCCACCTGGGACAGGGTAACCTACGAGCAGTACTTC
TRBJ2-1 . 15 TRBV19 . CASSILTSSVVEQFF TGTGCCAGTAGTATTTTGACTTCTAGTGTTGTTGAGCAGTTCTTC
TRBJ2-3 . 17 TRBV21-1 . CASSKASGQGTADTQYF TGTGCCAGCAGCAAAGCTAGCGGACAGGGAACCGCAGATACGCAGTATTTT
TRBJ2-1 few 15 TRBV7-9 . CASSSTGGRDNEQFF TGTGCCAGCAGCTCGACAGGCGGGCGGGACAATGAGCAGTTCTTC
TRBJ1-1 few 15 TRBV7-9 . CASSLVLGTQVKAFF TGTGCCAGCAGCTTAGTCTTGGGGACTCAGGTGAAAGCTTTCTTT
TRBJ1-1 . 15 TRBV27 TRBD1 CASSFSMTGDTEAFF TGTGCCAGCAGTTTTTCTATGACAGGGGACACTGAAGCTTTCTTT
TRBJ2-3 . 15 TRBV7-9 . CASSLVLRGTDTQYF TGTGCCAGCAGCTTAGTTCTGAGGGGGACAGATACGCAGTATTTT
TRBJ2-5 . 17 TRBV21-1 . CASSRSLAGNRVETQYF TGTGCCAGCAGCAGATCGCTAGCGGGGAACCGGGTGGAGACCCAGTACTTC
TRBJ2-7 . 16 TRBV11-2 TRBD1 CASSYSRDRDTYEQYF TGTGCCAGCAGCTACAGCCGGGACAGGGACACCTACGAGCAGTACTTC
TRBJ2-3 . 12 TRBV9 . CASSPEGDTQYF TGTGCCAGCAGCCCCGAGGGAGATACGCAGTATTTT
TRBJ2-2 . 16 TRBV19 TRBD2 CASSFGTSGSTGELFF TGTGCCAGTAGTTTCGGGACTAGCGGGAGCACCGGGGAGCTGTTTTTT
TRBJ2-1 . 15 TRBV6-5 . CASSYDRSSYNEQFF TGTGCCAGCAGTTACGACAGGAGCTCCTACAATGAGCAGTTCTTC